These 10 T cell receptor beta chains came from one sample sequenced in a study of early T cells in non-severe SARS-CoV-2 infection. MiXCR was run by TCRdb on the 5' RACE reads, yielding one entry per CDR3 protein. The table has tens of thousands of distinct CDR3 sequences, about a tenth seen once. Sample: whole blood. Receptors were obtained from an adult who was a healthcare worker with PCR-confirmed SARS-CoV-2 infection or an uninfected control (not recorded which).

The table lists this clonotype with a few counts. One junction end does not reproduce the germline sequence, and a read error may be involved. V usage is TRBV28 and J usage is TRBJ2-7; 7 nucleotides match TRBD2. Looked up from germline, CDR1 is MDHEN and CDR2 is SYDVKM. The CDR3 is made up of 15 amino acids. CDR3 amino acids: CASSLSGGASYEQYF. DNA of the CDR3: TGTGCCAGCAGCTTATCGGGGGGAGCCTCCTACGAGCAGTACTTC.

The chain joins TRBV9 to TRBJ2-6, with D perhaps matching TRBD1 or TRBD2 (5 bases each). V was cut by 4 bases and J by 0 bases, with 11 bases left in between. The CDR3 extends over 16 amino acids. Germline values: CDR1 SGDLS, CDR2 YYNGEE. Here the CDR3 DNA reads TGTGCCAGCAGCCCCCTAGGGACCTCTGGGGCCAACGTCCTGACTTTC. This codes for CASSPLGTSGANVLTF. The full variable domain, completed using reference TRBV9 and TRBJ2-6, is DSGVTQTPKHLITATGQRVTLRCSPRSGDLSVYWYQQSLDQGLQFLIQYYNGEERAKGNILERFSAQQFPDLHSELNLSSLELGDSALYFCASSPLGTSGANVLTFGAGSRLTVL.

This clonotype was detected many times. The genes are TRBV6-1 and TRBJ1-2; D unclear. The CDR3 loop spans 13 amino acids. Germline V lookup: CDR1 MNHNS, CDR2 SASEGT. V was cut by 0 bases and J by 5 bases, with 7 bases left in between. The CDR3 region has the DNA TGTGCCAGCAGTGAAGCCCCCGCTTATGGCTACACCTTC. Its protein product is CASSEAPAYGYTF.

This clonotype has more than one count but fewer than ten. As DNA, the CDR3 is TGTGCCAGCAGCCTCGAGGCAGATTCAGGGTTGAATGGCTACACCTTC. The encoded protein is CASSLEADSGLNGYTF. The chain carries TRBV7-7 and TRBJ1-2; the D gene is possibly TRBD1 (5 bases). Germline V gene data show CDR1 as SSHAT and CDR2 as FNYEAQ (reference sequence). Between the trimmed V and J ends, which lost 5 bases and 6 bases, there was a span of 22 bases. The CDR3 sequence is 16 residues long.

This clonotype was observed a few times. The chain links TRBV28 to TRBJ1-3, with a possible D match to TRBD1 (5 bases). The CDR3 consists of 13 residues. V was clipped by 6 bases and J by 0 bases, with 6 bases between them. Germline CDR1 and CDR2: MDHEN and SYDVKM. CDR3 sequence reads: CASRDISGNTIYF. The CDR3 DNA reads TGTGCCAGCAGGGACATCTCTGGAAACACCATATATTTT.

Many counts were recorded for this clonotype. This chain connects TRBV11-2 to TRBJ1-1; D is unresolved. The CDR3 has 14 residues. Trimming removed 3 bases at V and 4 bases at J, with 12 bases between. Per germline, CDR1 SGHAT and CDR2 FQNNGV. CDR3 protein: CASSLMQRSTEAFF. The CDR3 bases are TGTGCCAGCAGCTTGATGCAGAGGTCCACTGAAGCTTTCTTT.

This chain connects TRBV5-1 to TRBJ2-2; either TRBD1 or TRBD2 may supply D (5 bases each). V was shortened by 0 bases and J by 6 bases, with 15 bases between the two germline ends. CDR1 is SGHRS and CDR2 is YFSETQ in the germline V gene. The CDR3 sequence is 16 residues long. This chain's CDR3 is CASSLESGMGAGELFF. The CDR3 coding sequence is TGCGCCAGCAGCTTGGAATCCGGGATGGGGGCCGGGGAGCTGTTTTTT.

This clonotype was recorded many times. The chain has TRBV12-3 or TRBV12-4 and TRBJ2-5; no reliable D call. The length of the CDR3 is 13 residues. Trimming stripped 2 bases from V and 5 bases from J, with 9 bases between. This CDR3 reads CASSLNTRETQYF. CDR3 sequence (DNA): TGTGCCAGCAGTTTAAACACCCGGGAGACCCAGTACTTC.

The V gene is TRBV12-3 or TRBV12-4, the J gene TRBJ2-2, with D unclear. The CDR3 has 12 residues. The germline V and J ends were trimmed by 7 bases and 3 bases, with 6 bases remaining between them. CDR3 region: CASNPDTGELFF. The CDR3 DNA reads as TGTGCCAGCAACCCCGACACCGGGGAGCTGTTTTTT.

This clonotype was detected ten times or more. The rearrangement joins TRBV13 to TRBJ1-6; tentative D call: TRBD1 (5 bases). Trimming left V 1 base short and J 0 bases short, with 7 bases between. CDR3 length equals 16 residues. The germline gives CDR1 PRHDT, CDR2 FYEKMQ (reference sequence). CDR3 sequence (DNA): TGTGCCAGCAGCTTAGCCGGGGGCTCCTATAATTCACCCCTCCACTTT. Its translation is CASSLAGGSYNSPLHF.